This TCR beta chain originates from a study of molecular identifiers for immune sequencing clone quantification (dated by TCRdb to about 2018). About the full investigation: For a replicate experiment, the RNA from either around 20,000 or 99,000 naive CD8 T cells was divided into five aliquots, and four of those aliquots went on to sequencing. CD8 T cells were used in a methods study to benchmark molecular-identifier clustering-based TCR repertoire sequencing (MIDCIRS) and TCR RNA copy counting.

Libraries of naive CD8 T cells were generated from about 20,000 to 1,000,000 sorted cells, with 10%, 30% or 50% of the purified RNA used. Naive CD8 T cells were FACS-sorted as CD8+CD4-CCR7+CD45RA+ on a BD FACSAria II into RLT Plus buffer. To test detection sensitivity, Jurkat RNA equal to ten TCR copies was added to samples of roughly 18,000-1,100,000 naive CD8 T cells. CD8 T cells were enriched using RosetteSep CD8+ T Cell Enrichment Cocktail and Ficoll-Paque, and the enriched cells then underwent ACK red cell lysis. Via the germline V gene, CDR1 is SGHTA and CDR2 FQGNSA. V loses 6 bases of germline sequence and J loses 0 bases, and the interval between the two ends is 15 bases. Including the terminal cysteine and phenylalanine, the CDR3 comprises 15 residues. Only the CDR3 part of the read is kept: 45 bases, read in frame from the first base. Points the paper makes about the study in general: Spiked-in Jurkat TCR RNA equal to a single cell's worth was reported to be detectable even within 1,200,000 naive CD8 T cells. Without barcode sub-clustering, chimeric consensus sequences inflated TCR diversity; chimeras reached as high as 47%. About 3 recovered TCR RNA copies per cell were obtained by modeling, versus about 10 by digital PCR, implying a capture efficiency of about 30%. Clones above 20 RNA copies held over 98% of molecules in CMV-specific effector cells but under 1% in naive cells. The naive libraries included spiked-in Jurkat TCR RNA (under eleven copies' worth), and this Jurkat TCR RNA is not part of the donor repertoire. Identical TCR molecules sharing a barcode could cause highly expanded clone sizes to be underestimated.

The protocol used for the library was PCR. Sequencer: Illumina HiSeq 4000. Bulk TCR libraries were made following a previously described method, with the TCR primers given in Table S5. Total RNA was purified with the Qiagen AllPrep DNA/RNA kit. Reads from multiple sequencing runs of the same library were pooled before analysis. The study's processing was this. Reads were retained only if the reads had an exact TCR constant sequence, and the retained reads were trimmed to 150 nt and grouped according to their 12-nt molecular barcodes. Within each barcode group, reads were sub-clustered at a 15% Levenshtein threshold, and quality-weighted consensus sequences were built per RNA molecule. Non-functional sequences were removed, as were lower-count sequences one edit away from another. Barcode sub-clusters with fewer than 20% of the maximum read count were removed, based on fitting two negative binomial distributions. The raw public reads went through TCRdb reprocessing: fastp at Q25, MiXCR clone calling, in-frame beta chains kept. When rows share a CDR3 protein, they turn into one entry using the most common DNA and genes. It is TCRdb's table, rather than the study itself, that gives the V and J calls and clone size. The sample records around 460,000 distinct CDR3 sequences, roughly 23% of which are singletons. The ten largest make up about 0.8% of the sample.

This clonotype was found a few times. Its specific antigen is unknown. No base quality values were provided; no much bigger clone lies one nucleotide off. Here the chain combines TRBV7-2 and TRBJ2-7, and TRBD1 may be the D gene, going by 6 matching bases. The source is a human donor in good health. Some libraries in this study had Jurkat cell RNA spiked in. Material: naive CD8+ T cells from blood, with Jurkat cell RNA spiked in. Per the publication, the cell subset or site label means: FACS-sorted CD8+CD4-CCR7+CD45RA+ naive T cells. The CDR3 sequence is CASRAGVGSSYEQYF. In nucleotides, the sequence is TGTGCCAGCAGAGCAGGGGTAGGGAGCTCCTACGAGCAGTACTTC. This CDR3, with the reference TRBV7-2 and TRBJ2-7 proteins standing in past its ends, gives the full variable domain GAGVSQSPSNKVTEKGKDVELRCDPISGHTALYWYRQSLGQGLEFLIYFQGNSAPDKSGLPSDRFSAERTGGSVSTLTIQRTQQEDSAVYLCASRAGVGSSYEQYFGPGTRLTVT.